This TCR beta chain was sequenced in a study of blood T cell repertoires in COVID-19. Background on the study: Sample material is recorded as cDNA or gDNA derived from T cells, B-cell-depleted T cells, or PBMCs.

Original data processing: Estimated nucleated cell counts came from reference gene primer amplification. Profiled with immunoSEQ multiplex PCR; TCRdb holds only in-frame clones, not every one. The D gene and trimming were derived from the DNA, and the V and J assignments and clone size from that table. The profile shows roughly 250,000 clones, over 70% of them singletons. This clone was observed once. Between the trimmed V and J ends, which lost 0 bases and 4 bases, there was a span of 12 bases. Germline V gene lookup returns CDR1 MNHEY and CDR2 SMNVEV (reference sequence). This CDR3 is built from 15 residues.

The sample taken for sequencing was peripheral blood. The origin of this receptor is a human donor in a cohort sampled during active COVID-19. The chain uses TRBV27 and TRBJ2-5, with D possibly being TRBD1 (7 bases). The CDR3 DNA is TGTGCCAGCAGTTTATCCAGGGGGGTGGGAGAGACCCAGTACTTC. Translating gives CASSLSRGVGETQYF.